Below are 16 T cell receptor beta chains sequenced from a single sample in a study of T-cell reconstitution after alpha-beta-depleted transplantation in children. Unique molecular identifiers were incorporated into the prepared TCRbeta library. From the PCR reads, TCRdb called clonotypes with MiXCR, one entry per CDR3 protein. The sample holds 350,000 to 400,000 distinct CDR3 sequences; roughly 15% are singletons and the top ten take 3.5% to 4.5%. Here the sequenced sample was PBMCs, taken from the stem cell graft. These receptors originate from a human donor who donated a stem cell graft to a child with Fanconi anemia.

This clonotype occurred a few times. The V call is TRBV7-3, the J call TRBJ2-2, with unresolved D. The CDR3 is made up of 15 amino acids. CDR1 and CDR2 (germline): SGHTA, FQGTGA. Trimming pared 4 bases from V and 0 bases from J, leaving 9 bases between. This CDR3 is CASSSNGPNTGELFF. DNA of the CDR3: TGTGCCAGCAGCTCCAACGGACCGAACACCGGGGAGCTGTTTTTT.

The sample holds a few counts of this clonotype. The chain recombines TRBV6-2 or TRBV6-3 with TRBJ2-2, with D unclear. CDR1 and CDR2 (germline): MNHEY, SVGEGT. This CDR3 is 12 amino acids long. The V end was cut by 6 bases, the J end by 5 bases, with 7 bases between. The CDR3, as DNA: TGTGCCAGCAGAACCCGGACCGGGGAGCTGTTTTTT. Amino acid sequence: CASRTRTGELFF.

The CDR3: CSASSPTGDEQYV. The CDR3 DNA reads TGCAGTGCTAGCTCCCCCACAGGAGACGAGCAGTACGTC. This chain links TRBV20-1 with TRBJ2-7, with D perhaps TRBD1 (5 bases). The germline V and J ends were trimmed by 3 bases and 5 bases, with 14 bases remaining between them. Germline V gene data show CDR1 as DFQATT and CDR2 as SNEGSKA (reference sequence). The length of the CDR3 is 13 residues.

This clonotype appeared a few times. This chain links TRBV27 with TRBJ1-2; perhaps TRBD1 as D (5 bases). The CDR3 contains 14 residues. In germline, CDR1 is MNHEY, CDR2 SMNVEV (reference sequence). The ends were cut back, 6 bases at V and 0 bases at J, with 11 bases in the middle. As DNA, the CDR3 is TGTGCCAGCAGCTCCGGGGGTTCTAACTATGGCTACACCTTC. As protein: CASSSGGSNYGYTF.

This clonotype came up a few times. The V and J genes are TRBV14 and TRBJ2-7; D perhaps matches TRBD1 (6 bases). This CDR3 contains 14 residues. Trimming took 6 bases from V and 3 from J, leaving 15 bases between them. CDR1 is SGHDN, CDR2 FVKESK, per germline. CDR3 nucleotide sequence: TGTGCCAGCAGTTGGGGGCTAGCAGACTACGAGCAGTACTTC. Translated, it gives CASSWGLADYEQYF.

Only a few counts were recorded for this clonotype. The chain links TRBV5-1 to TRBJ1-4; the D is unclear. The CDR3 is made up of 17 amino acids. Looked up from germline, CDR1 is SGHRS and CDR2 is YFSETQ. Trimming left V 1 base short and J 0 bases short, with 13 bases between. The CDR3 protein is CASSLRRNFATNEKLFF. CDR3 in DNA: TGCGCCAGCAGCTTGCGCAGGAACTTTGCAACTAATGAAAAACTGTTTTTT.

This clonotype was seen a few times. The rearrangement uses TRBV29-1 and TRBJ2-3; the D call may be TRBD1 or TRBD2 (5 bases each). In germline, CDR1 is SQVTM, CDR2 ANQGSEA. V shed 3 bases and J shed 4 bases, with 11 bases lying between them. This CDR3 is 13 amino acids long. The CDR3 reads CSVDRRGADTQYF. CDR3 coding DNA: TGCAGCGTTGATCGTAGGGGAGCAGATACGCAGTATTTT.

This clonotype was observed many times. The V gene is TRBV20-1, the J gene TRBJ1-1, with 7 bases fitting TRBD1. The V segment lost 0 bases and the J segment 1 base; nucleotides outside the gene matches: 5. This CDR3 has 15 amino acids. From germline, CDR1 is DFQATT and CDR2 SNEGSKA (reference sequence). CDR3 nucleotides: TGCAGTGCTAGAGATCCCTACAGGGGGAACACTGAAGCTTTCTTT. Its translation is CSARDPYRGNTEAFF.

This clonotype was seen repeatedly, ten times or more. This chain links TRBV28 with TRBJ2-3; 9 bases line up with TRBD2. Germline loops: CDR1 MDHEN, CDR2 SYDVKM. V was clipped by 3 bases and J by 4 bases; unmatched bases: 5. This CDR3 contains 15 residues. The chain's CDR3 is CASSLAGGLADTQYF. CDR3 nucleotide sequence: TGTGCCAGCAGTTTGGCGGGGGGGTTAGCAGATACGCAGTATTTT.

This clonotype was seen more than once but under ten times. This rearrangement joins TRBV5-1 to TRBJ2-2; 7 bases are shared with TRBD1. V was clipped by 5 bases and J by 3 bases; unmatched bases: 7. Germline lookup yields CDR1 SGHRS and CDR2 YFSETQ. This CDR3 has 15 amino acids. DNA for the CDR3: TGCGCCAGCAGGAACGACAGGGTCGACACCGGGGAGCTGTTTTTT. Translated: CASRNDRVDTGELFF.

The chain combines TRBV12-3 or TRBV12-4 with TRBJ2-7; D is undetermined. Between the trimmed V and J ends, which lost 3 bases and 2 bases, there was a span of 11 bases. The CDR3 runs to 14 residues. In DNA, the CDR3 is TGTGCCAGCAGTTTGGACCGCGGCGCCTACGAGCAGTACTTC. Translated: CASSLDRGAYEQYF.

This chain connects TRBV6-5 to TRBJ1-1, with 10 bases identical to TRBD1. This CDR3 has 15 amino acids. Trimming at V came to 6 bases and at J to 6 bases, leaving 10 bases not matched to a gene. In germline, CDR1 is MNHEY, CDR2 SVGAGI. For the CDR3, the DNA is TGTGCCAGCAGCCTTCCCGGACAGGGGGGTGCTGAAGCTTTCTTT. It translates to CASSLPGQGGAEAFF.

This clonotype was seen repeatedly, ten times or more. V gene TRBV12-3 or TRBV12-4 combines with J gene TRBJ2-1; D might be TRBD1 or TRBD2, each matching 5 bases. Trimming shortened V by 8 bases and J by 9 bases, and 11 bases separated the two germline ends. The CDR3 runs 11 residues. The CDR3 DNA reads as TGTGCCAGCGGCCTTGGGGGTGAGCAGTTCTTC. Encoded protein: CASGLGGEQFF.

This sequence joins TRBV5-1 and TRBJ2-7, with D possibly matching TRBD1 (6 bases). There are 15 residues in the CDR3. V lost 4 bases and J lost 4, with 18 bases in between. The germline V gene encodes CDR1 SGHRS and CDR2 YFSETQ. In DNA form, the CDR3 reads TGCGCCAGCAGCCTCCGACCGTCGGGACAATACGAGCAGTACTTC. This codes for CASSLRPSGQYEQYF.

This clonotype has just a few counts. The gene calls are TRBV30 and TRBJ2-2; D remains ambiguous. The CDR3 runs to 14 residues. Germline CDR1 reads GTSNPN; CDR2 reads SVGIG (reference sequence). V was cut by 4 bases and J by 2 bases, with 11 bases left in between. CDR3 loop: CAWTGPQNTGELFF. CDR3 nucleotides: TGTGCCTGGACTGGGCCCCAAAACACCGGGGAGCTGTTTTTT.

The rearrangement joins TRBV5-1 to TRBJ2-5; tentatively, D is TRBD2 (5 bases). The germline V and J ends were trimmed by 0 bases and 4 bases, with 13 bases remaining between them. There are 15 residues in the CDR3. CDR1 SGHRS and CDR2 YFSETQ come from the germline V gene. The CDR3 coding sequence is TGCGCCAGCAGCTTGGATCCGGGAAGAGGAGAGACCCAGTACTTC. Translated: CASSLDPGRGETQYF.